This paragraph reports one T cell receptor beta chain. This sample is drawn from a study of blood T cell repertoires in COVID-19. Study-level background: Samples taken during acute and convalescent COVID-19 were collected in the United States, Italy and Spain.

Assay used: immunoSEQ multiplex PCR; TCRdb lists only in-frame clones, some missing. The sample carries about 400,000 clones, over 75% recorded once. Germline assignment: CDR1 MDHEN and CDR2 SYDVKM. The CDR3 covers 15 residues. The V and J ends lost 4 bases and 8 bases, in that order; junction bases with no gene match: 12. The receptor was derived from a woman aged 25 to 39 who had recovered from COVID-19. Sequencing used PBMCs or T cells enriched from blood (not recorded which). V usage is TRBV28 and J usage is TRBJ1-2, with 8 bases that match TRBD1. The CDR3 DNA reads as TGTGCCAGCAGTTACACAGGGGGAGGGGCGGTCGGCTACACCTTC. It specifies CASSYTGGGAVGYTF.